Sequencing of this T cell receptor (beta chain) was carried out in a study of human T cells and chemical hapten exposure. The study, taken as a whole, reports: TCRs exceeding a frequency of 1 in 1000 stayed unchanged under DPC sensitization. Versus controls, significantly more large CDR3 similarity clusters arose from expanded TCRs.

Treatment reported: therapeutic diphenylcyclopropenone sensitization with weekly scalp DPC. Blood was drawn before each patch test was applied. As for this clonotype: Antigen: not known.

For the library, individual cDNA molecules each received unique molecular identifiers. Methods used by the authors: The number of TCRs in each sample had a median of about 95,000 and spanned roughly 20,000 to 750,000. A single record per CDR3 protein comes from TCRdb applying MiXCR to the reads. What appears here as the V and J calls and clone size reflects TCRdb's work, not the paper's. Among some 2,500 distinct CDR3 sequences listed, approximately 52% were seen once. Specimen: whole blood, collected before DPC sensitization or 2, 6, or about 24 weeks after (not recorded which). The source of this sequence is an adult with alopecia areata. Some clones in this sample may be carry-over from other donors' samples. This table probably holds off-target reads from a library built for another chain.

The CDR3 loop reads CASLRDIQETQYF. CDR3 sequence (DNA): TGTGCCAGCCTCCGGGACATCCAAGAGACCCAGTACTTC. The chain is built from TRBV12-3 or TRBV12-4 and TRBJ2-5; D is perhaps TRBD1 (6 bases). The CDR3 runs to 13 residues. V was cut by 8 bases and J by 1 base, with 11 bases left in between.